The 20 T cell receptor beta chains reported below all come from one sample, sequenced in a study of cytomegalovirus exposure and HLA in healthy donors. PCR used 60 Vbeta primers and 13 Jbeta primers. The table came from immunoSEQ multiplex PCR; TCRdb's copy has only in-frame clones and leaves some out. The profile shows 210,000 or so clones, approximately 80% of them singletons. Material: PBMCs. The receptors stem from a woman in her 50s in good health and CMV-seropositive.

This clone was observed a few times. The gene calls are TRBV4-3 and TRBJ2-3; D remains unclear. Trimming cost V 0 bases and J 0 bases, with 7 bases left between them. The CDR3 sequence is 15 residues long. The germline V gene encodes CDR1 LGHNA and CDR2 YSLEER. CDR3 DNA sequence: TGCGCCAGCAGCCAAGACCCCGGTAGCACAGATACGCAGTATTTT. Its translation: CASSQDPGSTDTQYF.

The V gene is TRBV30, the J gene TRBJ1-5; a possible D gene is TRBD1 (6 bases). CDR1 and CDR2 from the germline V gene are GTSNPN and SVGIG (reference sequence). The CDR3 has 12 amino acids. The CDR3 DNA follows: TGTGCATGGGGGCGAGGAGGTCAGCCCCAGCATTTT. Encoded protein: CAWGRGGQPQHF.

The chain links TRBV7-2 to TRBJ2-1; 8 nucleotides line up with TRBD2. CDR1 SGHTA and CDR2 FQGNSA come from the germline V gene. V lost 2 bases, J lost 7 bases, and 4 bases stayed unmatched. This CDR3 has 14 amino acids. The CDR3 sequence is CASSLQAGENEQFF. The CDR3 DNA sequence: TGTGCCAGCAGCTTACAAGCGGGGGAGAATGAGCAGTTCTTC. The entire variable domain, with the rest obtained from reference TRBV7-2 and TRBJ2-1, is as follows: GAGVSQSPSNKVTEKGKDVELRCDPISGHTALYWYRQSLGQGLEFLIYFQGNSAPDKSGLPSDRFSAERTGGSVSTLTIQRTQQEDSAVYLCASSLQAGENEQFFGPGTRLTVL.

The rearrangement joins TRBV5-1 to TRBJ2-2; 11 nucleotides align to TRBD1. The CDR3 spans 17 residues. The V gene end was trimmed by 0 bases and the J gene end by 5 bases; junction bases not matched to a gene: 6. Germline loops: CDR1 SGHRS, CDR2 YFSETQ. CDR3 DNA: TGCGCCAGCAGCTTGGCGGGACAGGGGGTACGAACCGGGGAGCTGTTTTTT. Encoded protein: CASSLAGQGVRTGELFF. Combining the CDR3 with reference TRBV5-1 and TRBJ2-2 gives the whole variable domain KAGVTQTPRYLIKTRGQQVTLSCSPISGHRSVSWYQQTPGQGLQFLFEYFSETQRNKGNFPGRFSGRQFSNSRSEMNVSTLELGDSALYLCASSLAGQGVRTGELFFGEGSRLTVL.

J is TRBJ2-3 and V is TRBV6-1, with a possible D match to TRBD1 (5 bases). The germline gives CDR1 MNHNS, CDR2 SASEGT. CDR3 length: 11 residues. Deletions cut 8 bases from V and 10 bases from J, with 13 bases between. The CDR3 nucleotides read TGTGCCAGCCTTTGGATCAGGGCGCAGTATTTT. This gives the protein CASLWIRAQYF.

This chain connects TRBV11-3 to TRBJ2-6, with 9 bases identical to TRBD1. CDR1 SGHNT and CDR2 YENEEA come from the germline V gene. CDR3 length equals 17 residues. V lost 8 bases to trimming and J lost 1 base; unmatched junction nucleotides: 9. This chain's CDR3 is CASARRTGESGANVLTF. The CDR3 nucleotides read TGTGCCAGCGCCCGAAGGACAGGGGAATCTGGGGCCAACGTCCTGACTTTC.

The J gene is TRBJ2-1, the V gene TRBV5-1; maybe TRBD1 (7 bases). V lost 4 bases and J lost 9, with 20 bases in between. The CDR3 has 15 amino acids. CDR1 is SGHRS and CDR2 is YFSETQ in the germline V gene. This chain's CDR3 is CASSPSLEGASEQFF. The CDR3 DNA reads as TGCGCCAGCAGCCCGAGTTTGGAGGGGGCAAGTGAGCAGTTCTTC.

V is TRBV25-1 and J is TRBJ1-2; D remains ambiguous. Deletions cut 6 bases from V and 5 bases from J, with 13 bases between. The CDR3 extends over 13 amino acids. Germline V CDR1 and CDR2: MGHDK, SYGVNS. The CDR3 nucleotides are TGTGCCAGCAGCATAACACCCGGGTATGGCTACACCTTC. This translates into CASSITPGYGYTF.

V is TRBV5-1 and J is TRBJ2-7, with a possible D match to TRBD1 (6 bases). Trimming shortened V by 4 bases and J by 0 bases, and 20 bases separated the two germline ends. Germline V gene lookup returns CDR1 SGHRS and CDR2 YFSETQ. The length of the CDR3 is 17 residues. CDR3: CASSPKHSGVTSYEQYF. The CDR3 DNA reads TGCGCCAGCAGCCCTAAACACTCAGGGGTTACCTCCTACGAGCAGTACTTC.

The CDR3 bases are TGTGCCAGCAGGGGATTGGGGGCGGGCACAGATACGCAGTATTTT. It translates to CASRGLGAGTDTQYF. The gene calls are TRBV21-1 and TRBJ2-3; TRBD1, as called in the table, went unchecked against the DNA. TRBV21-1 is an annotated pseudogene. The length of the CDR3 is 15 residues.

The V and J genes are TRBV7-9 and TRBJ2-7, with 8 nucleotides matching TRBD1. Germline CDR1 is SEHNR and CDR2 is FQNEAQ (reference sequence). V gave up 6 bases and J gave up 5 bases; unmatched junction bases: 9. CDR3 length equals 14 residues. The CDR3 protein is CASSHPGQGHEQYF. CDR3 in DNA: TGTGCCAGCAGTCACCCCGGACAGGGCCACGAGCAGTACTTC.

The genes are TRBV5-6 and TRBJ1-2; 8 nucleotides agree with TRBD1. V lost 0 bases to trimming and J lost 1 base; unmatched junction nucleotides: 2. This CDR3 contains 15 residues. Per the germline V gene, CDR1 is SGHDT and CDR2 is YYEEEE. In nucleotides, the CDR3 is TGTGCCAGCAGCTTGGTGACAGGGGTTAACTATGGCTACACCTTC. Residues: CASSLVTGVNYGYTF.

The V and J genes are TRBV9 and TRBJ2-3; 7 positions agree with TRBD2. The germline CDR1 and CDR2 sequences are SGDLS and YYNGEE. The V gene end was trimmed by 3 bases and the J gene end by 2 bases; junction bases not matched to a gene: 3. The CDR3 has 14 residues. In DNA, the CDR3 is TGTGCCAGCAGCGCGGGGGACTACACAGATACGCAGTATTTT. As protein: CASSAGDYTDTQYF.

V gene TRBV10-1 combines with J gene TRBJ2-3; TRBD1 matches 7 bases. Germline V gene sequence: CDR1 WNHNN, CDR2 SYGVQD (reference sequence). V trimming: 6 bases; J trimming: 1 base; junction bases outside the gene matches: 10. The CDR3 covers 16 residues. This chain's CDR3 is CASRRTGGNGTDTQYF. The CDR3, as DNA: TGCGCCAGCAGGAGGACAGGAGGTAATGGCACAGATACGCAGTATTTT.

This chain joins TRBV9 and TRBJ1-2, with D hard to call. The CDR3 runs to 14 residues. V was trimmed by 0 bases and J by 3 bases, leaving 9 bases between them. Germline CDR1 SGDLS, CDR2 YYNGEE. The CDR3 reads CASSVAVGDYGYTF. Here the CDR3 DNA reads TGTGCCAGCAGCGTAGCTGTCGGGGACTATGGCTACACCTTC. Looking up the rest from reference TRBV9 and TRBJ1-2 gives the full variable domain: DSGVTQTPKHLITATGQRVTLRCSPRSGDLSVYWYQQSLDQGLQFLIQYYNGEERAKGNILERFSAQQFPDLHSELNLSSLELGDSALYFCASSVAVGDYGYTFGSGTRLTVV.

This clone has just a few counts. The chain uses TRBV7-2 and TRBJ2-7; TRBD1 matches 7 bases. The CDR3 length is 14 residues. The V gene end was trimmed by 1 base and the J gene end by 3 bases; junction bases not matched to a gene: 3. Per germline, CDR1 SGHTA and CDR2 FQGNSA. DNA for the CDR3: TGTGCCAGCAGCTTAGAAGCAGGGGGCTACGAGCAGTACTTC. Residues: CASSLEAGGYEQYF. Combining the CDR3 with reference TRBV7-2 and TRBJ2-7 gives the whole variable domain GAGVSQSPSNKVTEKGKDVELRCDPISGHTALYWYRQSLGQGLEFLIYFQGNSAPDKSGLPSDRFSAERTGGSVSTLTIQRTQQEDSAVYLCASSLEAGGYEQYFGPGTRLTVT.

This chain joins TRBV7-7 and TRBJ2-2; TRBD2 matches 12 bases. This CDR3 region has 18 residues. Losses at the gene ends were 5 bases for V and 0 bases for J; bases not matched to a gene: 7. From germline, CDR1 is SSHAT and CDR2 FNYEAQ (reference sequence). CDR3 DNA sequence: TGTGCCAGCAGCCCCCTAGCGGGGGGGCTTTCGAACACCGGGGAGCTGTTTTTT. Amino acid sequence: CASSPLAGGLSNTGELFF.

J is TRBJ1-1 and V is TRBV10-1; no definite D call. V was pared by 0 bases and J by 1 base, with 6 bases between. The V gene's germline CDR1 is WNHNN and CDR2 SYGVQD (reference sequence). The length of the CDR3 is 14 residues. The CDR3 nucleotides are TGCGCCAGCAGTGAGTCGGCAGGGAACACTGAAGCTTTCTTT. It encodes CASSESAGNTEAFF.

This clone was seen a handful of times. V usage is TRBV6-1 and J usage is TRBJ1-5; 7 bases line up with TRBD1. V lost 6 bases to trimming and J lost 1 base; unmatched junction nucleotides: 6. From germline, CDR1 is MNHNS and CDR2 SASEGT. CDR3 length: 15 residues. Here the CDR3 reads CASRTGVGSNQPQHF. The CDR3 DNA follows: TGTGCCAGCAGAACAGGGGTGGGGAGCAATCAGCCCCAGCATTTT.

The chain combines TRBV5-1 with TRBJ2-7; D perhaps matches TRBD1 (5 bases). V lost 7 bases and J lost 3, with 14 bases in between. This CDR3 region has 13 residues. The germline gives CDR1 SGHRS, CDR2 YFSETQ. DNA for the CDR3: TGCGCCAGCGGACCGGATGGACACTACGAGCAGTACTTC. Protein sequence: CASGPDGHYEQYF.